This T cell receptor (beta chain) was documented in a study of blood T cell repertoires in COVID-19. Study-wide background: Acute-phase and convalescent COVID-19 samples originated in the United States, Italy and Spain. Sample material is recorded as cDNA or gDNA derived from T cells, B-cell-depleted T cells, or PBMCs.

Authors' methods: Scientists estimated how many nucleated cells there were by amplifying reference gene primers. Sequencing used immunoSEQ multiplex PCR; TCRdb keeps in-frame clones, though not all of them. The V and J calls and clone size are taken from that table; D and trimming were inferred from the DNA. Here the sample spans about 220,000 clones, 84% being singletons. This CDR3 spans 13 amino acids. Germline V gives CDR1 SGHNT, CDR2 YYREEE (reference sequence). V was trimmed by 2 bases and J by 3 bases, leaving 8 bases between them. The chain carries TRBV5-4 and TRBJ1-1; D is unclear. The sequenced sample was peripheral blood. This clonotype was sampled from a woman aged 55-69 years who had recovered from COVID-19. The CDR3 protein is CASSFPPHTEAFF. The CDR3 DNA follows: TGTGCCAGCAGCTTCCCTCCTCACACTGAAGCTTTCTTT.